This TCR beta chain was sequenced in a study of blood T cells in healthy people across ages. The ends were cut back, 8 bases at V and 4 bases at J, with 14 bases in the middle. Germline assignment: CDR1 SGHVS and CDR2 FNYEAQ. The CDR3 runs 14 residues. With a J-beta primer mix and a sample-barcoded 5' primer, a second PCR ran 7 to 11 cycles. TCRdb ran MiXCR on the 5' RACE reads and lists one entry per CDR3 protein. This table holds over 500,000 distinct CDR3 sequences, about 27% found once. The sample also formed part of further work on T cells of mothers and their children. That paper notes: Donors comprised a few healthy Caucasian mothers plus their six children. In related and unrelated pairs alike, thymic selection shapes TCR recombination output, with inherited differences minor. The data showed no persistent microchimeric T cell clones.

The chain links TRBV7-6 to TRBJ1-4; D not resolved. The sequence was obtained from a boy aged 2 to 10 in good health. Sequencing was carried out using blood. In DNA, the CDR3 is TGTGCCAGCGGGAGGTCCGGGGTTAATGAAAAACTGTTTTTT. It translates to CASGRSGVNEKLFF.